This T cell receptor beta chain stems from a study of blood T cell repertoires in COVID-19. Across the study: Both acute and convalescent COVID-19 samples were obtained from the United States, Italy and Spain. PBMCs, B-cell-depleted T cells, or T cells were the source of the cDNA or gDNA that made up the material.

With 4 bases clipped from V and 0 bases from J, the junction kept 8 bases outside the gene matches. The CDR3 is made up of 18 amino acids. Germline values: CDR1 LGHNT, CDR2 FRNRAP. In the original processing: Nucleated cell counts were estimated from reference gene primer amplification. The data were produced by immunoSEQ multiplex PCR, yet TCRdb's version contains in-frame clones alone and is incomplete. V, J and clone size are taken as reported in that table, and D and trimming were inferred from the DNA itself. The sample has 430,000 or so clones, over 85% seen once. Specimen: peripheral blood. The genes are TRBV12-5 and TRBJ1-3; the match to TRBD1 covers 11 bases. The TCR was taken from a man aged 18 to 30 with COVID-19, enrolled during active disease. As DNA, the CDR3 is TGTGCTAGTGGTTCAGGACAGGGGGCTACGCTCTCTGGAAACACCATATATTTT. It is translated as CASGSGQGATLSGNTIYF.